Each of the 22 T cell receptor beta chains below was sequenced from the same sample in a study of blood T cell repertoires in COVID-19. Libraries were prepared by immunoSEQ multiplex PCR; TCRdb keeps only in-frame clonotypes and omits some of them. The sample records around 100,000 clones, about 82% being singletons. The source material was peripheral blood. Receptors were obtained from a man aged 45-65 years with active or convalescent COVID-19.

This rearrangement joins TRBV27 to TRBJ2-1, with a tentative D call TRBD2 (5 bases). The CDR3 spans 11 residues. The germline V and J ends were trimmed by 8 bases and 9 bases, with 11 bases remaining between them. Germline assignment: CDR1 MNHEY and CDR2 SMNVEV (reference sequence). CDR3 DNA sequence: TGTGCCAGCGGGGAGCGAGGTGAGCAGTTCTTC. This codes for CASGERGEQFF.

V gene TRBV5-5 combines with J gene TRBJ2-5; 15 bases align to TRBD2. The J segment lost 5 bases and the V segment lost 3 bases, leaving 5 bases of the junction unmatched. This CDR3 is built from 16 residues. Per the germline V gene, CDR1 is SGHKS and CDR2 is YYEKEE (reference sequence). CDR3 sequence reads: CASSSGLAGGLETQYF. The CDR3 DNA sequence: TGTGCCAGCAGCTCGGGACTAGCGGGAGGCCTCGAGACCCAGTACTTC.

This clone was counted once. V usage is TRBV19 and J usage is TRBJ1-4; 7 bases match TRBD1. The CDR3 sequence is 15 residues long. Germline V gives CDR1 LNHDA, CDR2 SQIVND (reference sequence). With 5 bases clipped from V and 5 bases from J, the junction kept 8 bases outside the gene matches. The CDR3 is CASSSGGAGNEKLFF. CDR3 nucleotide sequence: TGTGCCAGTAGTTCAGGGGGTGCCGGCAATGAAAAACTGTTTTTT.

The chain couples TRBV7-3 to TRBJ2-1; 10 positions agree with TRBD1. The ends lost 1 base at V and 7 bases at J; junction bases unmatched: 7. The V gene's germline CDR1 is SGHTA and CDR2 FQGTGA. The CDR3 loop spans 16 amino acids. CDR3 region: CASSLIGDRGYNEQFF. CDR3 coding DNA: TGTGCCAGCAGCTTAATTGGGGACAGGGGATATAATGAGCAGTTCTTC.

The rearrangement links TRBV28 to TRBJ2-3; 7 bases match TRBD2. The CDR3 has 16 amino acids. In germline, CDR1 is MDHEN, CDR2 SYDVKM. The J segment lost 1 base and the V segment lost 4 bases, leaving 8 bases of the junction unmatched. The chain's CDR3 is CASSSSGAEGTDTQYF. The CDR3, as DNA: TGTGCCAGCAGTTCTAGCGGAGCGGAAGGCACAGATACGCAGTATTTT.

The rearrangement joins TRBV6-5 to TRBJ2-3; perhaps TRBD2 as D (6 bases). Germline assignment: CDR1 MNHEY and CDR2 SVGAGI. V was cut by 5 bases and J by 4 bases, with 16 bases left in between. This CDR3 has 15 amino acids. The CDR3 loop reads CASSTLTRGSDTQYF. The CDR3 nucleotides are TGTGCCAGCAGTACTCTTACGCGGGGATCAGATACGCAGTATTTT.

V gene TRBV4-2 combines with J gene TRBJ2-3; tentatively, D is TRBD2 (6 bases). The CDR3 spans 15 residues. Between the trimmed V and J ends, which lost 0 bases and 1 base, there was a span of 8 bases. Germline CDR1 is LGHNA and CDR2 is YNFKEQ. The CDR3 here is CASSQELAGTDTQYF. CDR3 nucleotide sequence: TGTGCCAGCAGCCAAGAACTAGCAGGCACAGATACGCAGTATTTT.

The gene calls are TRBV5-1 and TRBJ2-1, with TRBD2 identical over 8 bases. CDR3 size: 14 residues. J gave up 6 bases and V 5 bases, and 7 bases lay outside the gene matches. In germline, CDR1 is SGHRS, CDR2 YFSETQ. CDR3 nucleotides: TGCGCCAGCAGTAGCGGGACGTCTGGCAATGAGCAGTTCTTC. The encoded protein is CASSSGTSGNEQFF.

This clone occurred once. The J gene is TRBJ2-7, the V gene TRBV10-3; 13 positions match TRBD2. CDR1 ENHRY and CDR2 SYGVKD come from the germline V gene. The CDR3 is 22 residues long. V lost 4 bases and J lost 6; bases outside the gene matches: 27. CDR3 region: CAISARPGTLAGGLSQLGEQYF. The CDR3 DNA reads as TGTGCCATCAGTGCTCGCCCTGGAACACTAGCGGGAGGGCTGTCCCAATTGGGCGAGCAGTACTTC.

The genes are TRBV5-1 and TRBJ1-1; TRBD1 aligns across 7 bases. This CDR3 is built from 16 residues. The germline V gene encodes CDR1 SGHRS and CDR2 YFSETQ. After removal of 0 bases from V and 11 bases from J, the junction contained 16 bases not matched to a gene. This CDR3 is CASSLGKGANTERAFF. In DNA, the CDR3 is TGCGCCAGCAGCTTGGGCAAGGGGGCCAACACTGAACGGGCTTTCTTT.

The rearrangement links TRBV7-6 to TRBJ2-1; TRBD2 matches 9 bases. V lost 5 bases and J lost 6; bases outside the gene matches: 11. The CDR3 totals 16 residues. Per germline, CDR1 SGHVS and CDR2 FNYEAQ. The CDR3, as DNA: TGTGCCAGCAGCCAAACAGGCGGGAGGGCAGGCAATGAGCAGTTCTTC. Translating gives CASSQTGGRAGNEQFF. The entire variable domain, with the rest obtained from reference TRBV7-6 and TRBJ2-1, is as follows: GAGVSQSPRYKVTKRGQDVALRCDPISGHVSLYWYRQALGQGPEFLTYFNYEAQQDKSGLPNDRFSAERPEGSISTLTIQRTEQRDSAMYRCASSQTGGRAGNEQFFGPGTRLTVL.

This sequence joins TRBV7-8 and TRBJ1-2, with D maybe TRBD1 (5 bases). The CDR3 contains 16 residues. The germline V gene has CDR1 SGHVS and CDR2 FQNEAQ. V lost 6 bases, J lost 0 bases, and 17 bases lay in between. The DNA of the CDR3 is TGTGCCAGCAGGGTCCTGGGGGAGGGATCTAACTATGGCTACACCTTC. Translation: CASRVLGEGSNYGYTF.

This clone was counted at least ten times. The rearrangement uses TRBV24-1 and TRBJ2-4, with 10 bases matching TRBD2. Germline assignment: CDR1 KGHDR and CDR2 SFDVKD. The CDR3 is 16 amino acids. Trimming took 3 bases from V and 6 from J; bases not matched to a gene: 7. CDR3 in amino acids: CATSDPTSGIANIQYF. The CDR3 bases are TGTGCCACCAGTGATCCTACTAGCGGGATAGCAAACATTCAGTACTTC.

Remarks on this clone: A read error may account for a junction end that differs from germline. The chain recombines TRBV7-7 with TRBJ2-5, with TRBD2 matching 10 bases. Germline CDR1 reads SSHAT; CDR2 reads FNYEAQ (reference sequence). The CDR3 sequence is 18 residues long. Here the CDR3 reads CASSLVASGSPGMETQYF. The DNA for the CDR3 is TGTGCTAGCAGCTTAGTAGCTAGCGGGAGCCCCGGGATGGAGACCCAGTACTTC.

The V gene is TRBV11-2, the J gene TRBJ2-5; 7 nucleotides line up with TRBD2. The CDR3 has 15 residues. The germline V gene has CDR1 SGHAT and CDR2 FQNNGV. V shed 1 base and J 5 bases; nucleotides not matched to a gene: 7. The CDR3 bases are TGTGCCAGCAGCTTAGCGGGAGGCGTTGGGGAGACCCAGTACTTC. This encodes CASSLAGGVGETQYF.

V and J are TRBV7-6 and TRBJ2-2; 12 bases agree with TRBD2. Per the germline V gene, CDR1 is SGHVS and CDR2 is FNYEAQ. CDR3 length equals 16 residues. The J segment lost 8 bases and the V segment lost 6 bases, leaving 10 bases of the junction unmatched. As DNA, the CDR3 is TGTGCCAGCAGGACGGGACTAGCGGGTAGAGAGGGGGAGCTGTTTTTT. This gives the protein CASRTGLAGREGELFF.

In DNA, the CDR3 is TGTGCCAGCAGCCAATCCCTAACTAGCGCCAGCACAGATACGCAGTATTTT. Amino acids: CASSQSLTSASTDTQYF. V is TRBV14 and J is TRBJ2-3; the match to TRBD2 covers 7 bases. Trimming cost V 2 bases and J 0 bases; bases outside gene matches: 8. CDR1 and CDR2 (germline): SGHDN, FVKESK. This CDR3 spans 17 amino acids.

This clone is a singleton in its sample. The CDR3 nucleotides are TGTGCCAGCACCCCCCCCCGGACAGTTAACTATGGCTACACCTTC. Translated: CASTPPRTVNYGYTF. The chain recombines TRBV21-1 with TRBJ1-2; the table's D call TRBD1 went unverified against the DNA. TRBV21-1 counts as a pseudogene. The CDR3 runs 15 residues.

This clone is medium-sized (0.01 to 0.1%) in the sample. The V gene is TRBV15, the J gene TRBJ1-5; D is ambiguous. The CDR3 has 15 residues. The germline gives CDR1 LNHNV, CDR2 YYDKDF (reference sequence). The V end was cut by 1 base, the J end by 3 bases, with 10 bases between. Here the CDR3 DNA reads TGTGCCACCAGCAGAGTCAATTTGGCCAATCAGCCCCAGCATTTT. The encoded protein is CATSRVNLANQPQHF.

The rearrangement uses TRBV28 and TRBJ1-6; no clear D gene. Germline assignment: CDR1 MDHEN and CDR2 SYDVKM. CDR3 length: 17 residues. Trimming removed 1 base from V and 2 bases from J, with 12 bases in between. The CDR3 is CASSLSTRTAYNSPLHF. DNA for the CDR3: TGTGCCAGCAGTTTATCTACTCGAACGGCCTATAATTCACCCCTCCACTTT.

The chain recombines TRBV18 with TRBJ1-1, with a tentative D call TRBD1 (5 bases). The germline CDR1 and CDR2 sequences are KGHSH and LQKENI. Trimming stripped 2 bases from V and 4 bases from J, with 14 bases between. This CDR3 region has 15 residues. CDR3 in DNA: TGTGCCAGCTCACCATACCAGGAGGGGAGCACTGAAGCTTTCTTT. Translation: CASSPYQEGSTEAFF.

The CDR3 region has the DNA TGTGCCACCAGTGATTTCAACAGGGGGCGCGAGGAGACCCAGTACTTC. Protein product: CATSDFNRGREETQYF. The chain is built from TRBV24-1 and TRBJ2-5; 9 bases are a match to TRBD1. Germline CDR1 and CDR2: KGHDR and SFDVKD. V lost 1 base and J lost 5; bases outside the gene matches: 7. This CDR3 is 16 amino acids long.